This T cell receptor beta chain comes out of a study of cytomegalovirus exposure and HLA in healthy donors. The CDR3 covers 15 residues. Germline V gene data show CDR1 as MNHEY and CDR2 as SMNVEV (reference sequence). V lost 2 bases, J lost 2 bases, and 10 bases lay in between. PCR used 60 Vbeta primers and 13 Jbeta primers. Method: immunoSEQ multiplex PCR; TCRdb's copy keeps in-frame clones and lacks some. The table has 200,000 or so clones, about four fifths seen once. This receptor was obtained from a woman in her twenties or thirties in good health and CMV-seropositive. Sequenced input: PBMCs. V and J are TRBV27 and TRBJ2-1; tentatively, D is TRBD2 (5 bases). The CDR3 DNA follows: TGTGCCAGCAGTTTAAAGCGGAACGCCTACAATGAGCAGTTCTTC. Translated, it gives CASSLKRNAYNEQFF.